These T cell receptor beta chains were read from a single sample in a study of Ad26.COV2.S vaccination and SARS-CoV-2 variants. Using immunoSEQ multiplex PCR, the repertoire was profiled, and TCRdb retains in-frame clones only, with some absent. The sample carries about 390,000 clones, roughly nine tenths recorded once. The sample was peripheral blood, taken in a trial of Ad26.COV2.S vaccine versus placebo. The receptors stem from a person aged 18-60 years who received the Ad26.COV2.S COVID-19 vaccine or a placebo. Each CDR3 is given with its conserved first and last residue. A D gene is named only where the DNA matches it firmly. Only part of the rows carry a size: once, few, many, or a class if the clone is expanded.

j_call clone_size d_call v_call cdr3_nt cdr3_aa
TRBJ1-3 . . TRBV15 TGTGCCACCTCCGCGGGGTCAGGAAACACCATATATTTT CATSAGSGNTIYF
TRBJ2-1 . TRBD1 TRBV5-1 TGCGCCAGCAGCCCCAGGACAGGGGTTGGGGAGCAGTTCTTC CASSPRTGVGEQFF
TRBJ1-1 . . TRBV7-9 TGTGCCAGCAGCTTAGAGAAGAACACTGAAGCTTTCTTT CASSLEKNTEAFF
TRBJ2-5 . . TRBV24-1 TGTGCCACCAGTGATTTCAGGGACCGAGAGACCCAGTACTTC CATSDFRDRETQYF
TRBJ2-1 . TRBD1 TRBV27 TGTGCCAGCCAACCCGGACAGGGCGAGGTCAATGAGCAGTTCTTC CASQPGQGEVNEQFF
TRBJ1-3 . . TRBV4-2 TGTGCCAGCAGCCAATGGACCGATGTAAGCTCTGGAAACACCATATATTTT CASSQWTDVSSGNTIYF
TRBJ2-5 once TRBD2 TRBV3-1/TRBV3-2 TGTGCCAGCAGCCAAGGCGTAGCGGGGGACGAGACCCAGTACTTC CASSQGVAGDETQYF
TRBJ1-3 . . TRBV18 TGTGCCAGCTCACCAAACCCACCTTCCTCTGGAAACACCATATATTTT CASSPNPPSSGNTIYF
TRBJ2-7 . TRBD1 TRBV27 TGTGCCAGCAGTTCCGGGACAGGGCCCTACGAGCAGTACTTC CASSSGTGPYEQYF
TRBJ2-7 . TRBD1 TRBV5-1 TGCGCCAGCAGCTTGGGAATGGGACAGAAAACCTACGAGCAGTACTTC CASSLGMGQKTYEQYF
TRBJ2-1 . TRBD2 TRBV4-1 TGCGCCAGCAGCCAAGGATTAGCGGGGAGCCTATACAATGAGCAGTTCTTC CASSQGLAGSLYNEQFF
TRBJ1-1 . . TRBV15 TGTGCCACCAGCAGAGATAGGGGGGCGAACACTGAAGCTTTCTTT CATSRDRGANTEAFF
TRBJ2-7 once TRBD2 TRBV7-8 TGTGCCAGCAGCCCGGGGGGGGTGAATGAGCAGTACTTC CASSPGGVNEQYF
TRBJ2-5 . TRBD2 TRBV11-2 TGTGCCAGCAGCTTAGAGGCGGGGGGGCCTGAGACCCAGTACTTC CASSLEAGGPETQYF
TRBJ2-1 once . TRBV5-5 TGTGCCAGCAGCTTGGTGGGTAATTCGTTCAATGAGCAGTTCTTC CASSLVGNSFNEQFF
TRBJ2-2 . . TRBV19 TGTGCCAGTAATCAGGGAACTACGAACACCGGGGAGCTGTTTTTT CASNQGTTNTGELFF
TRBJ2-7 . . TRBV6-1 TGTGCCAGCAGTGAATATGGCAGCAGCTCCTACGAGCAGTACTTC CASSEYGSSSYEQYF
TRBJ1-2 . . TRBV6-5 TGTGCCAGCAGTTACTCGGGGGGGGGAATGTATGGCTACACCTTC CASSYSGGGMYGYTF
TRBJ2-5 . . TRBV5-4 TGTGCCAGCAGCGGAGGGGGGGTTCAACAAGAGACCCAGTACTTC CASSGGGVQQETQYF
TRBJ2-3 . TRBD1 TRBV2 TGTGCCAGCAGCGTCCGGGACAGGCTCACAGATACGCAGTATTTT CASSVRDRLTDTQYF
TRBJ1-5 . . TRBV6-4 TGTGCCAGCAGCGGGACACCAGATCAGCCCCAGCATTTT CASSGTPDQPQHF
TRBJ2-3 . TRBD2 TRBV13 TGTGCCAGCAGCTCCGGACTAGTTGTAGATACGCAGTATTTT CASSSGLVVDTQYF
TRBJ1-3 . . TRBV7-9 TGTGCCAGCAGCTTATTTCTATCTGGAAACACCATATATTTT CASSLFLSGNTIYF
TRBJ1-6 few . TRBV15 TGTGCCACCAGCAGAGATCTAGGAGCAAGTTCACCCCTCCACTTT CATSRDLGASSPLHF
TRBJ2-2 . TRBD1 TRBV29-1 TGCAGCGTAGCCACAGGGGCGGAGGCCGGGGAGCTGTTTTTT CSVATGAEAGELFF
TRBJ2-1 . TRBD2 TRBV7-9 TGTGCCAGCAGCTCCCGCCGAGATAGCGGGGGGAAGAATGAGCAGTTCTTC CASSSRRDSGGKNEQFF